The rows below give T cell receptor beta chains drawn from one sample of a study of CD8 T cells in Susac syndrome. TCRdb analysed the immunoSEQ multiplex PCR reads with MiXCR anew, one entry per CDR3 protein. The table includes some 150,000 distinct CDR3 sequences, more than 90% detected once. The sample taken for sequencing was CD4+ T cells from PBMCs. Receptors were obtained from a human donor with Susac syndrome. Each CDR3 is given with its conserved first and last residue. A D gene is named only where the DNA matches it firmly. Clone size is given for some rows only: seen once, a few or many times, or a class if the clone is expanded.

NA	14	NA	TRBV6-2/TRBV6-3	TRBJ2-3	TGTGCCAGCAGCCACCCACGGGGGACAGATACGCAGTATTTT	CASSHPRGTDTQYF
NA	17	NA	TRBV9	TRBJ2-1	TGTGCCAGCAGCGTAGGACCCTCCCTAGCGAGTTACAATGAGCAGTTCTTC	CASSVGPSLASYNEQFF
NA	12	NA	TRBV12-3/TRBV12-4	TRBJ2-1	TGTGCCAGCAGTTTAGCGCACAATGAGCAGTTCTTC	CASSLAHNEQFF
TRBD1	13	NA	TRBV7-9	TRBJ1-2	TGTGCCAGCAGCTTAGGGACAGGGAGAGGCTACACCTTC	CASSLGTGRGYTF
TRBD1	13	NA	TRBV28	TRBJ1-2	TGTGCCAGCACCCCCCGGGACAGCTATGGCTACACCTTC	CASTPRDSYGYTF
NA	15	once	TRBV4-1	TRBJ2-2	TGCGCCAGCAGCCAAGATCCGGGAAACACCGGGGAGCTGTTTTTT	CASSQDPGNTGELFF
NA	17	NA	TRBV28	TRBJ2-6	TGTGCCAGCAGTTTCCAGGGGTTGAGCTCTGGGGCCAACGTCCTGACTTTC	CASSFQGLSSGANVLTF
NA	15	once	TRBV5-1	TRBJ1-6	TGCGCCAGCAGCACAGACGACAGGAGGGCTTCACCCCTCCACTTT	CASSTDDRRASPLHF
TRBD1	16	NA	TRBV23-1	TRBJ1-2	TGCGCCAGCAGTCAATCAATCGGGACAGGGTCCTATGGCTACACCTTC	CASSQSIGTGSYGYTF
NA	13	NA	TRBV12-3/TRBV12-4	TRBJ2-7	TGTGCCAGCAGCCCTATTCCGTCCTACGAGCAGTACTTC	CASSPIPSYEQYF
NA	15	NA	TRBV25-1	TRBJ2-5	TGTGCCAGCAGCCGTACCCGGACAAACCAAAAGACCCAGTACTTC	CASSRTRTNQKTQYF
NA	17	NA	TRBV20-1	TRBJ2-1	TGCAGTGCTAGAGATCGGTCCAGCAGATTCTCCTACAATGAGCAGTTCTTC	CSARDRSSRFSYNEQFF
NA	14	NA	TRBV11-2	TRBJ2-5	TGTGCCAGCAGCCCCCAAAGTCCGCAAGAGACCCAGTACTTC	CASSPQSPQETQYF
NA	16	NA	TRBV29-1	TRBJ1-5	TGCAGCGTTCTACAGGGAGGGAGTGATAGCAATCAGCCCCAGCATTTT	CSVLQGGSDSNQPQHF
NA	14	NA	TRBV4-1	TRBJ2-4	TGCGCCAGCAGCCAACCCACCCTGGAAAACATTCAGTACTTC	CASSQPTLENIQYF
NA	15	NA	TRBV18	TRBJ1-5	TGTGCCAGCTCACCCCCCGGGACACCGAATCAGCCCCAGCATTTT	CASSPPGTPNQPQHF
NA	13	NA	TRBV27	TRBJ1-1	TGTGCCAGCACAAGGGATTGGGACACTGAAGCTTTCTTT	CASTRDWDTEAFF
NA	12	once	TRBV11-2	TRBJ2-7	TGTGCCACCGGAGCCGGGCCTTACGAGCAGTACTTC	CATGAGPYEQYF
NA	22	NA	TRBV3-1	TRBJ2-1	TGTGCCAGCAGCCAACCCCCGGGACAGCCAAGAACTAGCGCAAGCTCCTACAATGAGCAGTTCTTC	CASSQPPGQPRTSASSYNEQFF
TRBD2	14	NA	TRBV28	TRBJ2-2	TGTGCCAGCCTAGCGGGAGGGAACACCGGGGAGCTGTTTTTT	CASLAGGNTGELFF
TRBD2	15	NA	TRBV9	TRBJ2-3	TGTGCCAGCAGCGTAGCGGGAGGGAACCCAGATACGCAGTATTTT	CASSVAGGNPDTQYF
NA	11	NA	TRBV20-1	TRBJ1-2	TGCAGTGCTAGGAAGGCGGATGGCTACACCTTC	CSARKADGYTF
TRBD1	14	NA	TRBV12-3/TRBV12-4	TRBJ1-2	TGTGCCAGCAGCAGACAGGGGGCGATTAATGGCTACACCTTC	CASSRQGAINGYTF
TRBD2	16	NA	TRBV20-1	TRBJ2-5	TGCAGTGCTAGACCATTCTTAGCGGGAGAAGGAGAGACCCAGTACTTC	CSARPFLAGEGETQYF
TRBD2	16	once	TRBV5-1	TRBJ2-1	TGCGCCAGCAGCTTTTCGATCGGAGCGGGGGGGAATGAGCAGTTCTTC	CASSFSIGAGGNEQFF
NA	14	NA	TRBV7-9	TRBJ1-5	TGTGCCAGCAGCCCGGGGGGCGGCGGTCAGCCCCAGCATTTT	CASSPGGGGQPQHF
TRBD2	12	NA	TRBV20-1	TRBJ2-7	TGCAGCACGACTAGCAGGACCTACGAGCAGTACTTC	CSTTSRTYEQYF
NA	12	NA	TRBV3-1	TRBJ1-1	TGTGCCAGCAGCCAAGAGTCGGCTGAAGCTTTCTTT	CASSQESAEAFF
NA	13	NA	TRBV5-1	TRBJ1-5	TGCGCCAGCAGCTTGGATCCAGATCAGCCCCAGCATTTT	CASSLDPDQPQHF
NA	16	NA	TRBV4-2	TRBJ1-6	TGTGCCAGCAGCCAAGAGGGGGGCCAATCAGGGTCACCCCTCCACTTT	CASSQEGGQSGSPLHF
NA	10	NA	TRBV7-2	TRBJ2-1	TGTGCCAGCGGTGACAGCGAGCAGTTCTTC	CASGDSEQFF
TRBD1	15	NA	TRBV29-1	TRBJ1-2	TGCAGCGTTGTCGGGCAGGGACAGGAGGGCTTTGGCTACACCTTC	CSVVGQGQEGFGYTF